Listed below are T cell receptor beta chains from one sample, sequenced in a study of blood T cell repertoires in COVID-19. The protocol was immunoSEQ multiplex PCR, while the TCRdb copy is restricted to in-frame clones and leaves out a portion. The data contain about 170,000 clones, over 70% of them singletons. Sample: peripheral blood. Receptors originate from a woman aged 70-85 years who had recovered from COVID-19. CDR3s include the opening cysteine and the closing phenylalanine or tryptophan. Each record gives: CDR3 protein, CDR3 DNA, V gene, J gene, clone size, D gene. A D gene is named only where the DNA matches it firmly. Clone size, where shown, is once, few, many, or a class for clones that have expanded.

CDR3 protein: CASSLPRLRAFF
CDR3 DNA: TGTGCCAGCAGCCTACCCAGGCTGCGAGCTTTCTTT
V gene: TRBV28
J gene: TRBJ1-1
clone size: -
D gene: -

CDR3 protein: CASSFTREGPYEQYF
CDR3 DNA: TGTGCCAGCAGCTTCACGCGGGAGGGCCCCTACGAGCAGTACTTC
V gene: TRBV5-4
J gene: TRBJ2-7
clone size: -
D gene: TRBD2

CDR3 protein: CASRTTPSYGYTF
CDR3 DNA: TGTGCCAGTCGGACAACTCCTTCCTATGGCTACACCTTC
V gene: TRBV5-5
J gene: TRBJ1-2
clone size: -
D gene: -

CDR3 protein: CASSRDQPTGSGYNSPLHF
CDR3 DNA: TGTGCCAGCAGCCGCGACCAACCGACAGGGAGCGGGTATAATTCACCCCTCCACTTT
V gene: TRBV5-5
J gene: TRBJ1-6
clone size: once
D gene: TRBD1

CDR3 protein: CASSPGLAEDEQFF
CDR3 DNA: TGTGCCAGCTCACCAGGGCTAGCTGAGGATGAGCAGTTCTTC
V gene: TRBV18
J gene: TRBJ2-1
clone size: few
D gene: -

CDR3 protein: CASLPTGGTEAFF
CDR3 DNA: TGTGCCAGCCTACCGACAGGGGGCACTGAAGCTTTCTTT
V gene: TRBV2
J gene: TRBJ1-1
clone size: once
D gene: TRBD1

CDR3 protein: CASSFTDSSSEAFF
CDR3 DNA: TGTGCCAGCAGCTTCACGGACAGTAGCAGTGAAGCTTTCTTT
V gene: TRBV7-9
J gene: TRBJ1-1
clone size: -
D gene: -

CDR3 protein: CASSARWDSRLAKNIQYF
CDR3 DNA: TGTGCCAGCAGCGCACGATGGGACAGCCGCTTAGCCAAAAACATTCAGTACTTC
V gene: TRBV7-2
J gene: TRBJ2-4
clone size: -
D gene: TRBD1

CDR3 protein: CASSKTALYGYTF
CDR3 DNA: TGTGCCAGCAGTAAAACAGCCCTCTATGGCTACACCTTC
V gene: TRBV6-5
J gene: TRBJ1-2
clone size: -
D gene: -

CDR3 protein: CASSLNRMNTEAFF
CDR3 DNA: TGTGCCAGCAGCTTAAACAGGATGAACACTGAAGCTTTCTTT
V gene: TRBV11-3
J gene: TRBJ1-1
clone size: many
D gene: -

CDR3 protein: CASSHGGTENEKLFF
CDR3 DNA: TGTGCCAGCAGCCACGGCGGGACAGAGAATGAAAAACTGTTTTTT
V gene: TRBV4-2
J gene: TRBJ1-4
clone size: few
D gene: TRBD1

CDR3 protein: CASSPRTANTEAFF
CDR3 DNA: TGTGCCAGCTCACCACGGACAGCTAACACTGAAGCTTTCTTT
V gene: TRBV18
J gene: TRBJ1-1
clone size: few
D gene: -

CDR3 protein: CASSRGASPYEQYF
CDR3 DNA: TGTGCCAGCAGTCGGGGGGCATCCCCCTACGAGCAGTACTTC
V gene: TRBV27
J gene: TRBJ2-7
clone size: -
D gene: -

CDR3 protein: CASSPGVPSSGEKLFF
CDR3 DNA: TGTGCCAGCTCCCCGGGGGTCCCAAGCTCTGGTGAAAAACTGTTTTTT
V gene: TRBV18
J gene: TRBJ1-4
clone size: once
D gene: -

CDR3 protein: CASRTGASTNEKLFF
CDR3 DNA: TGTGCCTCACGGACAGGGGCCTCAACTAATGAAAAACTGTTTTTT
V gene: TRBV6-5
J gene: TRBJ1-4
clone size: -
D gene: TRBD1

CDR3 protein: CASSPLAGGGTDTQYF
CDR3 DNA: TGTGCCAGCAGCCCCCTTGCGGGGGGGGGAACAGATACGCAGTATTTT
V gene: TRBV7-8
J gene: TRBJ2-3
clone size: -
D gene: TRBD2

CDR3 protein: CASSPGEAGGYTF
CDR3 DNA: TGTGCCAGCAGCCCCGGAGAGGCTGGGGGCTACACCTTC
V gene: TRBV13
J gene: TRBJ1-2
clone size: many
D gene: -

CDR3 protein: CASGDITFYNEQFF
CDR3 DNA: TGTGCCAGCGGGGACATTACTTTTTACAATGAGCAGTTCTTC
V gene: TRBV27
J gene: TRBJ2-1
clone size: few
D gene: -

CDR3 protein: CAISAGVAGGSDTQYF
CDR3 DNA: TGTGCCATCAGCGCCGGGGTAGCGGGAGGGTCGGATACGCAGTATTTT
V gene: TRBV10-3
J gene: TRBJ2-3
clone size: -
D gene: TRBD2

CDR3 protein: CASSTTGSGNQPQHF
CDR3 DNA: TGTGCCAGTAGTACTACAGGGTCGGGCAATCAGCCCCAGCATTTT
V gene: TRBV19
J gene: TRBJ1-5
clone size: -
D gene: -

CDR3 protein: CASTTTPGEQYF
CDR3 DNA: TGTGCCAGCACCACGACCCCAGGGGAGCAGTACTTC
V gene: TRBV28
J gene: TRBJ2-7
clone size: -
D gene: -

CDR3 protein: CASSGATSGFGEQYF
CDR3 DNA: TGTGCCAGCAGCGGGGCGACTAGCGGCTTTGGGGAGCAGTACTTC
V gene: TRBV7-9
J gene: TRBJ2-7
clone size: few
D gene: TRBD2

CDR3 protein: CASSPTSGRPPYAQYF
CDR3 DNA: TGTGCCAGCAGCCCGACTAGCGGGAGGCCCCCTTACGCGCAGTATTTT
V gene: TRBV11-3
J gene: TRBJ2-3
clone size: -
D gene: TRBD2

CDR3 protein: CASSLRPEDEQFF
CDR3 DNA: TGTGCCAGCAGTCTACGCCCCGAGGATGAGCAGTTCTTC
V gene: TRBV12-3/TRBV12-4
J gene: TRBJ2-1
clone size: -
D gene: -

CDR3 protein: CSALDNEQFF
CDR3 DNA: TGCAGTGCTCTCGACAATGAGCAGTTCTTC
V gene: TRBV20-1
J gene: TRBJ2-1
clone size: -
D gene: -

CDR3 protein: CASSPSPGTEASGYTF
CDR3 DNA: TGTGCCAGCAGCCCCAGCCCCGGGACAGAGGCGTCGGGCTACACCTTC
V gene: TRBV5-4
J gene: TRBJ1-2
clone size: -
D gene: TRBD1

CDR3 protein: CASSPRGSDEKLFF
CDR3 DNA: TGTGCCAGCAGTCCCAGAGGGAGTGATGAAAAACTGTTTTTT
V gene: TRBV28
J gene: TRBJ1-4
clone size: -
D gene: -

CDR3 protein: CASSFRRDYGYTF
CDR3 DNA: TGTGCCAGCAGTTTCCGCAGGGACTATGGCTACACCTTC
V gene: TRBV28
J gene: TRBJ1-2
clone size: -
D gene: -

CDR3 protein: CASSQVPPTNSPLHF
CDR3 DNA: TGCGCCAGCAGCCAAGTGCCCCCCACAAATTCACCCCTCCACTTT
V gene: TRBV4-3
J gene: TRBJ1-6
clone size: -
D gene: -

CDR3 protein: CASSVRDTQYF
CDR3 DNA: TGTGCCAGCAGTGTCCGGGACACTCAGTACTTC
V gene: TRBV2
J gene: TRBJ2-7
clone size: -
D gene: -

CDR3 protein: CASRRDRSNTEAFF
CDR3 DNA: TGTGCCAGCAGGCGGGACAGATCGAACACTGAAGCTTTCTTT
V gene: TRBV28
J gene: TRBJ1-1
clone size: -
D gene: TRBD1